This T cell receptor (beta chain) was identified in a study of early T cells in non-severe SARS-CoV-2 infection. Findings of the study overall: The VDJdb matching leaned toward anti-spike CD8 responses and overlooked private and CD4 specificities.

Germline-derived CDR1 and CDR2 are ENHRY and SYGVKD. V shed 1 base and J 4 bases; nucleotides not matched to a gene: 1. The CDR3 has 15 amino acids. A few counts support this clonotype. Its target is unknown. Unique molecular identifiers tagged individual cDNA molecules. TCRdb itself ran the 5' RACE reads through MiXCR, one entry per CDR3 protein. Here the sample spans under 95,000 distinct CDR3 sequences, over 9.5% being singletons. Specimen: whole blood. The chain uses TRBV10-3 and TRBJ2-1, with 10 positions matching TRBD1. This TCR was recovered from an adult who was a healthcare worker with PCR-confirmed SARS-CoV-2 infection or an uninfected control (not recorded which). The CDR3 DNA sequence: TGTGCCATCAGTGAGTGGGACAGGGGATACAATGAGCAGTTCTTC. It specifies CAISEWDRGYNEQFF.